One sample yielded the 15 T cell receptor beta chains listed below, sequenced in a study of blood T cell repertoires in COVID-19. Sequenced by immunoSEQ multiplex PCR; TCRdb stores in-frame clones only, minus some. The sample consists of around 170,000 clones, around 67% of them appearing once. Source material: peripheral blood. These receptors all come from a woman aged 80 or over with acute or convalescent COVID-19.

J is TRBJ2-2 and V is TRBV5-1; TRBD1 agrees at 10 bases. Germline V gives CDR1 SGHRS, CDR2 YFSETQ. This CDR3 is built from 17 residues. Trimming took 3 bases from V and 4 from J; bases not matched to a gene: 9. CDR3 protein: CASSSTGQGPLTGELFF. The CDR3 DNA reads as TGCGCCAGCAGCTCCACGGGACAGGGGCCGCTCACCGGGGAGCTGTTTTTT.

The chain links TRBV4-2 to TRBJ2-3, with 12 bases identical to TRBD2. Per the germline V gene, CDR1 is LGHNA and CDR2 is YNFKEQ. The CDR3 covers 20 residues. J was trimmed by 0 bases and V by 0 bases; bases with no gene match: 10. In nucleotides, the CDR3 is TGTGCCAGCAGCCAAGATCCGCTAGCGGGAGGGCCTTTTAGCACAGATACGCAGTATTTT. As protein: CASSQDPLAGGPFSTDTQYF.

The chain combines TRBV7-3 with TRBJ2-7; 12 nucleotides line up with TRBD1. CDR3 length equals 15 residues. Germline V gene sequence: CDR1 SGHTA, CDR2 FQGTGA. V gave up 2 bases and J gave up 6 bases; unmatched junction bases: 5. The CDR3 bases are TGTGCCAGCAGCTTATCCGGGACAGGGGGCAGCGAGCAGTACTTC. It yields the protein CASSLSGTGGSEQYF.

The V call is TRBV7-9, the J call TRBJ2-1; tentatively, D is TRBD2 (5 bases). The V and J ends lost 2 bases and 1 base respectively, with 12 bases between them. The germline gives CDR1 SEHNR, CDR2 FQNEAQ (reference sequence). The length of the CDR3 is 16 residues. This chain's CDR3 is CASSLPLGESYNEQFF. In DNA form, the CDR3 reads TGTGCCAGCAGCTTACCGCTTGGGGAGTCCTACAATGAGCAGTTCTTC.

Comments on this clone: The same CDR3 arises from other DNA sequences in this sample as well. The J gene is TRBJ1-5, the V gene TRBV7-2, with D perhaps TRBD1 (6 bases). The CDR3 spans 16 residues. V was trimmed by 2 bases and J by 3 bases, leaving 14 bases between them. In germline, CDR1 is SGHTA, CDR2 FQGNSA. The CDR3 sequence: CASSLTGRGDNQPQHF. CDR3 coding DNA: TGTGCCAGCAGCTTAACAGGGCGAGGTGACAATCAGCCCCAGCATTTT.

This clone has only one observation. The CDR3 loop is CASTPQVAGTEAFF. The CDR3 bases are TGTGCCAGTACCCCCCAGGTTGCGGGGACTGAAGCTTTCTTT. The chain couples TRBV19 to TRBJ1-1; D is unresolved. This CDR3 has 14 residues. Trimming cost V 7 bases and J 5 bases, with 17 bases left between them. Germline V CDR1 and CDR2: LNHDA, SQIVND (reference sequence).

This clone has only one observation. This CDR3 is CASSDRDGEVGQPQHF. Written as DNA, the CDR3 is TGTGCCAGCAGTGATAGAGACGGGGAAGTGGGTCAGCCCCAGCATTTT. The chain has TRBV25-1 and TRBJ1-5; D uncertain. The V end lost 3 bases, the J end lost 6 bases, and 18 bases lay between the germline ends. Germline CDR1 and CDR2: MGHDK and SYGVNS. The CDR3 spans 16 residues.

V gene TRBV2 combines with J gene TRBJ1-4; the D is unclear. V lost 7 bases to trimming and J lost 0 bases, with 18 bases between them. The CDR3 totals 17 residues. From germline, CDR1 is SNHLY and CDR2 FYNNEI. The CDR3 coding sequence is TGTGCCAGCATTTATGGAGAATCGAGGGCAACTAATGAAAAACTGTTTTTT. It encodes CASIYGESRATNEKLFF.

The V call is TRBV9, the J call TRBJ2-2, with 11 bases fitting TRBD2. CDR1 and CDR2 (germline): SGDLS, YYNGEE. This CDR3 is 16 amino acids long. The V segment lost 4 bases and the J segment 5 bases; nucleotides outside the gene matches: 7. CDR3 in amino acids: CASSILAGGITGELFF. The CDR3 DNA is TGTGCCAGCAGCATCCTAGCGGGAGGAATAACCGGGGAGCTGTTTTTT.

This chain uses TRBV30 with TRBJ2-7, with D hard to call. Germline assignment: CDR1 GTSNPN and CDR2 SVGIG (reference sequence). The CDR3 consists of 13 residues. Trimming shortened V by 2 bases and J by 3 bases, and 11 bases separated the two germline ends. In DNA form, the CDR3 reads TGTGCCTGGAGTTTTCTGACAAGCTACGAGCAGTACTTC. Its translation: CAWSFLTSYEQYF.

CDR3 coding DNA: TGTGCCATCACCGGAGGGGTACAGAACACTGAAGCTTTCTTT. It translates to CAITGGVQNTEAFF. The J gene is TRBJ1-1, the V gene TRBV10-3; the D gene is possibly TRBD1 (5 bases). Germline values: CDR1 ENHRY, CDR2 SYGVKD. The V end lost 7 bases, the J end lost 1 base, and 13 bases lay between the germline ends. The CDR3 is made up of 14 amino acids.

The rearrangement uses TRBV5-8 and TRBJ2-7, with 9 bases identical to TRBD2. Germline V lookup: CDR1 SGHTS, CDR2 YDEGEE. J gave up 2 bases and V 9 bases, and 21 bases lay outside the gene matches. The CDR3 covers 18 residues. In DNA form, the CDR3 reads TGTGCCACGAGCTTGGATTGGCTAGCGGGAATAGCGGCCTACGAGCAGTACTTC. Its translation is CATSLDWLAGIAAYEQYF. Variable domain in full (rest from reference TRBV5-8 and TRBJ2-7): EAGVTQSPTHLIKTRGQQATLRCSPISGHTSVYWYQQALGLGLQFLLWYDEGEERNRGNFPPRFSGRQFPNYSSELNVNALELEDSALYLCATSLDWLAGIAAYEQYFGPGTRLTVT.

CDR3 sequence (DNA): TGTGCCAGCAGTACCAACTTGGGACAGTGGCGAAATGAGCAGTTCTTC. This translates into CASSTNLGQWRNEQFF. The gene calls are TRBV27 and TRBJ2-1; 7 nucleotides agree with TRBD1. Germline-derived CDR1 and CDR2 are MNHEY and SMNVEV (reference sequence). This CDR3 spans 16 amino acids. The ends lost 5 bases at V and 7 bases at J; junction bases unmatched: 14.

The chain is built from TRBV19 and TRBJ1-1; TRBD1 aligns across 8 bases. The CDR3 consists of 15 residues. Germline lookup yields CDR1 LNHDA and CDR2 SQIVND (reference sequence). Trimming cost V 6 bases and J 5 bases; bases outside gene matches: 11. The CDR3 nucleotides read TGTGCCAGTAGCCAGGACAGGGCATTGGGAACTGAAGCTTTCTTT. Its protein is CASSQDRALGTEAFF.

The CDR3 region has the DNA TGTGCCAGCAGCTTAAGGTACGGGTACAATGAGCAGTTCTTC. This gives the protein CASSLRYGYNEQFF. The chain uses TRBV7-8 and TRBJ2-1; D not resolved. V dropped 2 bases and J dropped 4 bases, with 9 bases sitting between them. The CDR3 contains 14 residues. CDR1 is SGHVS, CDR2 FQNEAQ, per germline.